This TCR beta chain was observed in a study of cytomegalovirus exposure and HLA in healthy donors. Regarding the study as a whole: Follow-up analysis later connected one missense variant in DCLRE1C with trimming of TCR beta V- and J-genes.

Trimming removed 6 bases from V and 1 base from J; junction bases left unmatched: 5. Germline V gene lookup returns CDR1 SNHLY and CDR2 FYNNEI. The CDR3 runs to 15 residues. PCR amplification relied on 60 Vbeta primers (plus 13 Jbeta primers). The method was immunoSEQ multiplex PCR; TCRdb's version includes in-frame clones alone and lacks a portion of them. The sample lists about 84,000 clones, roughly 61% occurring once. About this clone: Its specificity is unknown.

V gene TRBV2 combines with J gene TRBJ2-7; TRBD2 agrees at 11 bases. The receptor was derived from a woman between 40 and 55 years old in good health and CMV-seropositive. The sample comprised PBMCs. DNA of the CDR3: TGTGCCAGCAGGGAGACTAGCGGGGTATCCTACGAGCAGTACTTC. Translating it yields CASRETSGVSYEQYF.